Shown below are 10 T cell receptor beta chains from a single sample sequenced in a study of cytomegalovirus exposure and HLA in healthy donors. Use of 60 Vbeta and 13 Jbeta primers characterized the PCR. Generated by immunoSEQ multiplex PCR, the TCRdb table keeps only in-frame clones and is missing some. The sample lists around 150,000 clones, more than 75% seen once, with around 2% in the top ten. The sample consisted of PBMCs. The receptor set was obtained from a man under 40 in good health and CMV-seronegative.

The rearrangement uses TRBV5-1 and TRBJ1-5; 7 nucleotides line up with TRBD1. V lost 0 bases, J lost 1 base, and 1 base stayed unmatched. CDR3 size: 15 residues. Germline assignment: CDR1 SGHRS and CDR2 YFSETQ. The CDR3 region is CASSLVTGSNQPQHF. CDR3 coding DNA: TGCGCCAGCAGCTTGGTGACAGGGAGCAATCAGCCCCAGCATTTT.

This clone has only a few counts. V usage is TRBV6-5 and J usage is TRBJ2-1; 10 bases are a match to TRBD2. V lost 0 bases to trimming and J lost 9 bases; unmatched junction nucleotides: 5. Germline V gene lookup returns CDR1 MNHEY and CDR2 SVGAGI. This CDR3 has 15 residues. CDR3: CASSYSGLAASEQFF. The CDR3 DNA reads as TGTGCCAGCAGTTACTCTGGACTAGCGGCCTCTGAGCAGTTCTTC.

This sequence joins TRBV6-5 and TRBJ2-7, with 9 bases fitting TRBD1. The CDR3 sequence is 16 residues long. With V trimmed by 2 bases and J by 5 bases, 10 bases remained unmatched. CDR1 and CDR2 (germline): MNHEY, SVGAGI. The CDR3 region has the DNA TGTGCCAGCAGTTACACGCGGACAGGGGTGAACCACGAGCAGTACTTC. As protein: CASSYTRTGVNHEQYF.

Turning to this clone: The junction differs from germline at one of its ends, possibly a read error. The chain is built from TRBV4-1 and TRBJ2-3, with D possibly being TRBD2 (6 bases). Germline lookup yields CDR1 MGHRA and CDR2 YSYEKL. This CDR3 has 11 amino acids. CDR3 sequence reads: CASSHGGKAHF. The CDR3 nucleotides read TGCGCCAGCAGCCATGGGGGGAAGGCGCATTTT.

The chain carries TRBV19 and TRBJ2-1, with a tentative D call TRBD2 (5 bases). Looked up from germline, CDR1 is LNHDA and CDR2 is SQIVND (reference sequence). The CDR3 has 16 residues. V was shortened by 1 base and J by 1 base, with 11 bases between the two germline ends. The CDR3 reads CASSIGGVRSYNEQFF. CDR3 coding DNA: TGTGCCAGTAGTATAGGGGGAGTCAGGTCCTACAATGAGCAGTTCTTC.

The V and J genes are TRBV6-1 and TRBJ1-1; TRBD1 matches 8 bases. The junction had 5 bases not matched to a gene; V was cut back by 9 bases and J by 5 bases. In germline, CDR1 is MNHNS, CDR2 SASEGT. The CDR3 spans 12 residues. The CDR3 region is CASYRGWTEAFF. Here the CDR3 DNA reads TGTGCCAGTTACAGGGGGTGGACTGAAGCTTTCTTT.

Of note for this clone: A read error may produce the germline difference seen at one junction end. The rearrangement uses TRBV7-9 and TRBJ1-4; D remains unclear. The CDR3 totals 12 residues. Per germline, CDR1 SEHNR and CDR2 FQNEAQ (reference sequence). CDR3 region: CASSLEPFPPQF. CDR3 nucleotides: TGTGCCAGCAGCTTAGAGCCGTTCCCCCCCCAATTT.

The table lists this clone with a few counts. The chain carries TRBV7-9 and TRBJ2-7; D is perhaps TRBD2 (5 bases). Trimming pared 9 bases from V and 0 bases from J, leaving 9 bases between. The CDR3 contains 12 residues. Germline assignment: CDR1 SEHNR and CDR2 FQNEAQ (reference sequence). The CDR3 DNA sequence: TGTGCCAGTCGGGAAAGCTCCTACGAGCAGTACTTC. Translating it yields CASRESSYEQYF. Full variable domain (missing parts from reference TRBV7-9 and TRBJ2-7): DTGVSQNPRHKITKRGQNVTFRCDPISEHNRLYWYRQTLGQGPEFLTYFQNEAQLEKSRLLSDRFSAERPKGSFSTLEIQRTEQGDSAMYLCASRESSYEQYFGPGTRLTVT.

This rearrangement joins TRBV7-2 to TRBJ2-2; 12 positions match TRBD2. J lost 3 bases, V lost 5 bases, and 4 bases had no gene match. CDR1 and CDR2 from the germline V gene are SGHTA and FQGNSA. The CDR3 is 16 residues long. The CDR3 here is CASSRGLAGYTGELFF. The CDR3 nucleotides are TGTGCCAGCAGCCGCGGACTAGCGGGATACACCGGGGAGCTGTTTTTT. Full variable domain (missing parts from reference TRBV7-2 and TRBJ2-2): GAGVSQSPSNKVTEKGKDVELRCDPISGHTALYWYRQSLGQGLEFLIYFQGNSAPDKSGLPSDRFSAERTGGSVSTLTIQRTQQEDSAVYLCASSRGLAGYTGELFFGEGSRLTVL.

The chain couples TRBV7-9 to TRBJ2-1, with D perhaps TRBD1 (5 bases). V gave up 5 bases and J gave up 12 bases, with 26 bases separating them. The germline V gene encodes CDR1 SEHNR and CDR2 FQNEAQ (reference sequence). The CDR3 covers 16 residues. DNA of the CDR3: TGTGCCAGCAGCGACTTCAGGGCTCGTTCTTTGTCGGTGCAGTTCTTC. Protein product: CASSDFRARSLSVQFF.